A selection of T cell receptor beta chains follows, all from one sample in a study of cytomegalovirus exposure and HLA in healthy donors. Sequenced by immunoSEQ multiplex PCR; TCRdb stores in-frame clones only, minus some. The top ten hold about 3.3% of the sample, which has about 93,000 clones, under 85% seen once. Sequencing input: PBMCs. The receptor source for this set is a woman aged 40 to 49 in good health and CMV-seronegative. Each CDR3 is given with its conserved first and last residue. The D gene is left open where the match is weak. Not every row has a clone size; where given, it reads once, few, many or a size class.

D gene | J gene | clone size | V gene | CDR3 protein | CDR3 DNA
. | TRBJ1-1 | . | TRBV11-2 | CASSIDRNTEAFF | TGTGCCAGCAGCATAGACCGGAACACTGAAGCTTTCTTT
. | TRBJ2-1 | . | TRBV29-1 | CSVEVVDSSYNEQFF | TGCAGCGTTGAAGTCGTGGACAGCTCCTACAATGAGCAGTTCTTC
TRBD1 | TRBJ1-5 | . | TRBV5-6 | CASSLNRGQGNQPQHF | TGTGCCAGCAGCTTGAACAGGGGGCAGGGCAATCAGCCCCAGCATTTT
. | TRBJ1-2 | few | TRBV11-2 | CASSHVQGLGGYGYTF | TGTGCCAGCAGCCACGTCCAGGGGCTTGGAGGCTATGGCTACACCTTC
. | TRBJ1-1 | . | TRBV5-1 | CASRRDTPQGNTEAFF | TGCGCCAGCAGGAGGGACACACCTCAGGGGAACACTGAAGCTTTCTTT
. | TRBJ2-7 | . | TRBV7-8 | CASSFGGLANYEQYF | TGTGCCAGCAGCTTTGGGGGGTTGGCTAACTACGAGCAGTACTTC
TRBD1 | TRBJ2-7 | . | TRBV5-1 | CASSQTGHEQYF | TGCGCCAGCAGCCAGACAGGGCACGAGCAGTACTTC
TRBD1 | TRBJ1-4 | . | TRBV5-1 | CASSLGDRDHEKLFF | TGCGCCAGCAGCTTGGGTGACAGGGATCATGAAAAGCTGTTTTTT
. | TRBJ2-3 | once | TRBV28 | CASSFVAGTDTQYF | TGTGCCAGCAGTTTCGTGGCGGGCACAGATACGCAGTATTTT
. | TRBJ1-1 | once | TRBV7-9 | CASSLGEGSNTEAFF | TGTGCCAGCAGCTTAGGGGAGGGGTCGAACACTGAAGCTTTCTTT
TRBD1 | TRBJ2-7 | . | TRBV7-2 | CASSLAGQAAYEQYF | TGTGCCAGCAGCTTAGCGGGACAGGCCGCCTACGAGCAGTACTTC
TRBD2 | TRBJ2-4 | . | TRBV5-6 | CASSGGGAGAKNIQYF | TGTGCCAGCAGCGGCGGGGGAGCGGGAGCCAAAAACATTCAGTACTTC
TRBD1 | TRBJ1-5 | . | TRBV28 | CASRRTGGINQPQHF | TGTGCCAGCAGACGGACAGGGGGAATCAATCAGCCCCAGCATTTT
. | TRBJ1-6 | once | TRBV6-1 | CASSENTVMGLNSPLHF | TGTGCCAGCAGTGAAAATACGGTGATGGGCCTGAATTCACCCCTCCACTTT
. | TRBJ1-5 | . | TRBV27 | CASSLFTGKQPQHF | TGTGCCAGCAGTCTATTTACAGGGAAACAGCCCCAGCATTTT
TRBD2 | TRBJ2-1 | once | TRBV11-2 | CASSLGTSGSNEQFF | TGTGCCAGCAGCTTAGGGACTAGCGGGAGTAATGAGCAGTTCTTC
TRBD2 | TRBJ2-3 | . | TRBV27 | CASSLRAGGSTDTQYF | TGTGCCAGCAGTTTACGAGCGGGAGGGTCCACAGATACGCAGTATTTT
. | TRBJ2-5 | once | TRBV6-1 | CASSLQETQYF | TGTGCCAGCAGCCTACAAGAGACCCAGTACTTC
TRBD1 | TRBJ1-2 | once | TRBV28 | CASSSSLQGLEGYTF | TGTGCCAGCAGTTCATCCCTACAGGGGCTAGAAGGCTACACCTTC
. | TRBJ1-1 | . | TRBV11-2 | CASSPGQRNTEAFF | TGTGCCAGCAGCCCCGGACAGAGGAACACTGAAGCTTTCTTT
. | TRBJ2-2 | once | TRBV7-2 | CASSLVAGGALPGELFF | TGTGCCAGCAGCTTAGTCGCTGGTGGGGCATTACCCGGGGAGCTGTTTTTT
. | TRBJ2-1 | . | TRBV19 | CASSIVRVPLSNEQFF | TGTGCCAGTAGTATCGTTCGGGTACCCTTATCGAATGAGCAGTTCTTC
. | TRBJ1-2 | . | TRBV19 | CASSQGATYGYTF | TGTGCCAGTAGTCAAGGGGCAACCTATGGCTACACCTTC
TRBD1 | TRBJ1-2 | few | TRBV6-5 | CASSYSRGTGGGYTF | TGTGCCAGCAGTTACTCGAGAGGGACAGGGGGAGGCTACACCTTC
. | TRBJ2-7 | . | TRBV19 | CASMGLLGEQYF | TGTGCCTCGATGGGGCTCTTAGGCGAGCAGTACTTC
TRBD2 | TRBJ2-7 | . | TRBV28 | CASSSLAGASYEQYF | TGTGCCAGCAGTTCTCTAGCGGGAGCTTCCTACGAGCAGTACTTC
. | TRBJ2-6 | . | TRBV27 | CASSWSGLSSLFPSGANVLTF | TGTGCCAGCAGTTGGTCGGGACTCAGCTCTCTTTTCCCCTCTGGGGCCAACGTCCTGACTTTC
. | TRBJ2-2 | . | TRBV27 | CAISIRVGAGELFF | TGTGCCATCAGTATTAGGGTAGGGGCCGGGGAGCTGTTTTTT
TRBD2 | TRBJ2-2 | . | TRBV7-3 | CASSLGTSGHTGELFF | TGTGCCAGCAGCTTAGGGACTAGCGGGCACACCGGGGAGCTGTTTTTT
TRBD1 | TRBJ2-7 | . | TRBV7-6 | CASSRGQGFNPEQYF | TGTGCCAGCAGTCGCGGACAGGGCTTTAATCCCGAGCAGTACTTC